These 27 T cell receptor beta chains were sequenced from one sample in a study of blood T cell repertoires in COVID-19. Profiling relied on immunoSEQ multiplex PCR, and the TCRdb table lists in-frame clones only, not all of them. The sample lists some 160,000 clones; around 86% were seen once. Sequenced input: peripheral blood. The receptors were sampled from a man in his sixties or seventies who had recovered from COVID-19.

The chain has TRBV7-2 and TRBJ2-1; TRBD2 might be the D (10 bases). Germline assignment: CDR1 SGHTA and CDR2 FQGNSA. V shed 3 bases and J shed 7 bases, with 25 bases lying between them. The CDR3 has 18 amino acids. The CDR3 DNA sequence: TGTGCCAGCAGCTTCGACAGGGGGATAGCGGGAGGTACAAATGAGCAGTTCTTC. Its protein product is CASSFDRGIAGGTNEQFF.

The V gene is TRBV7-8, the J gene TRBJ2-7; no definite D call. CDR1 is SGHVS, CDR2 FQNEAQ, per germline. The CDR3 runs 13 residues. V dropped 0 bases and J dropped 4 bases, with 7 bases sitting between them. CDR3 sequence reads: CASSLALRYEQYF. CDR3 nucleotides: TGTGCCAGCAGCTTAGCGCTCAGGTACGAGCAGTACTTC.

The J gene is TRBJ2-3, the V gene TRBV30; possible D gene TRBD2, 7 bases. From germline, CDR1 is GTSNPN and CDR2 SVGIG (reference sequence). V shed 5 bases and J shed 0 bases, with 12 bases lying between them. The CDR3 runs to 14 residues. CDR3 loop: CAWSRGGSTDTQYF. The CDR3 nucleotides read TGTGCCTGGTCAAGGGGGGGGAGCACAGATACGCAGTATTTT.

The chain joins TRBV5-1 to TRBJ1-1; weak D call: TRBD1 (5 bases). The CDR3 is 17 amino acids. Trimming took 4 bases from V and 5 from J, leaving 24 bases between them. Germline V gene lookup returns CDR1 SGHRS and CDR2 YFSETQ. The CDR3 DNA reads TGCGCCAGCAGCCCGGGGGATACTCAAGGCCCCCGGACTGAAGCTTTCTTT. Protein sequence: CASSPGDTQGPRTEAFF.

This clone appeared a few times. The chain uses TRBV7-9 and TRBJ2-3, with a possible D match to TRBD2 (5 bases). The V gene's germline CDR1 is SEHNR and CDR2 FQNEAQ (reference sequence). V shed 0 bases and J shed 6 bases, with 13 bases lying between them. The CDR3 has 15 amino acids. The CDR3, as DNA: TGTGCCAGCAGCTTAGCTAGCGCCCTCGGGGATACGCAGTATTTT. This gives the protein CASSLASALGDTQYF.

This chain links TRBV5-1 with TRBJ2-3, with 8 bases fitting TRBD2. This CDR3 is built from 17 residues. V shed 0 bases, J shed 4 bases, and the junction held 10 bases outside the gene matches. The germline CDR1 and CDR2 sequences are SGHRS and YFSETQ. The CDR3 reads CASSLDNTAGDADTQYF. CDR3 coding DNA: TGCGCCAGCAGCTTGGACAACACAGCGGGAGACGCAGATACGCAGTATTTT.

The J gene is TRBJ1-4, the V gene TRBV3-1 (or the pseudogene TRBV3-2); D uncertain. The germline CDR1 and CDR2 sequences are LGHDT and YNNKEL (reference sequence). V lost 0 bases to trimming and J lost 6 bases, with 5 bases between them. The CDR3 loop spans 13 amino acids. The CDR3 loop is CASSQERHEKLFF. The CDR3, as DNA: TGTGCCAGCAGCCAAGAGAGGCATGAAAAACTGTTTTTT.

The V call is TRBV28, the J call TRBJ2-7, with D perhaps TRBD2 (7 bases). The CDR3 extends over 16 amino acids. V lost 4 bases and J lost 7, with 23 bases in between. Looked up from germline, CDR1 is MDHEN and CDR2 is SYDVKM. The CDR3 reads CASSSRGTTLYVEQYF. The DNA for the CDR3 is TGTGCCAGCAGTTCAAGGGGGACTACACTATACGTAGAGCAGTACTTC.

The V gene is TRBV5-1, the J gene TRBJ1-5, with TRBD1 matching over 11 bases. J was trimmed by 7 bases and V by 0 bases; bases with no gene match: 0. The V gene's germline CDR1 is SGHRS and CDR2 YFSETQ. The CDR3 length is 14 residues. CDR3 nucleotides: TGCGCCAGCAGCTTGGGGGACAGGGGGCAGCCCCAGCATTTT. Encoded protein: CASSLGDRGQPQHF.

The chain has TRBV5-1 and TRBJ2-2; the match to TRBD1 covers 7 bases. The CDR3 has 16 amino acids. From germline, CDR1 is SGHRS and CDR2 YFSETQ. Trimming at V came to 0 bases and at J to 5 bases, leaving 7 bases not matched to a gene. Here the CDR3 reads CASSLGRDSKTGELFF. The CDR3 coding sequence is TGCGCCAGCAGCTTGGGCCGGGACAGCAAGACCGGGGAGCTGTTTTTT.

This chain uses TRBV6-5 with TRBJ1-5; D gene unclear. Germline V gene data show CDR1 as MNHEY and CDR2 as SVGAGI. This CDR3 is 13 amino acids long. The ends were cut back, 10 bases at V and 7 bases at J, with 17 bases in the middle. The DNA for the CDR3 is TGTGCCACCCGACGGCTAGGTGGGCAGCCCCAGCATTTT. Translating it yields CATRRLGGQPQHF.

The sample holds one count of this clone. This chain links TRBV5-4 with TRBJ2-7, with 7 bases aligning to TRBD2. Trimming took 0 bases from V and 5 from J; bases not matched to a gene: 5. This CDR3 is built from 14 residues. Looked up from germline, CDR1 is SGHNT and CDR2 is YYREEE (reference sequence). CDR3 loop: CASSLGREVHEQYF. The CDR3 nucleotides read TGTGCCAGCAGCTTGGGCCGGGAGGTTCACGAGCAGTACTTC.

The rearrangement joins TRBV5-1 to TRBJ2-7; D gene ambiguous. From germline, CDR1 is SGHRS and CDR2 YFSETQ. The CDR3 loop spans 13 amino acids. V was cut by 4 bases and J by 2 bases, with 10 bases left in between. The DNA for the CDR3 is TGCGCCAGCAGCGACCGGGTAACCTACGAGCAGTACTTC. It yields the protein CASSDRVTYEQYF.

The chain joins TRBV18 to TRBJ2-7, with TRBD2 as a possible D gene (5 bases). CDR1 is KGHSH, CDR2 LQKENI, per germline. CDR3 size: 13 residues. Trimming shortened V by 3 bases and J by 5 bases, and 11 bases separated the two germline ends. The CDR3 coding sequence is TGTGCCAGCTCACCCGGACTTAAGGACGAGCAGTACTTC. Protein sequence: CASSPGLKDEQYF.

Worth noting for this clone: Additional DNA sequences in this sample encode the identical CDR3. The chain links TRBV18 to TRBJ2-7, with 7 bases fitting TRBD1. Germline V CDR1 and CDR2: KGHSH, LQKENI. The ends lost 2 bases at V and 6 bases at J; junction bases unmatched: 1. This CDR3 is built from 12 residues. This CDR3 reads CASSPTGAEQYF. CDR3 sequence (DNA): TGTGCCAGCTCACCAACAGGGGCCGAGCAGTACTTC.

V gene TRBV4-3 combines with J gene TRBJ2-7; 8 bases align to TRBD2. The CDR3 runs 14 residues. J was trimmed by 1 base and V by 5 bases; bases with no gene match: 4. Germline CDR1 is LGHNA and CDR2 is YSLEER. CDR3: CASSLSGSSYEQYF. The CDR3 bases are TGCGCCAGCAGCTTGAGCGGGAGTTCCTACGAGCAGTACTTC.

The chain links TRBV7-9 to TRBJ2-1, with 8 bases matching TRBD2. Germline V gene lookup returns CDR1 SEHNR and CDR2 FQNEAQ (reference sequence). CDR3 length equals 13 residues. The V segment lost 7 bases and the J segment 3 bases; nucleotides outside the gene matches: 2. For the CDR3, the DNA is TGTGCCAGCACCGCGGGAGGCTACAATGAGCAGTTCTTC. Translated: CASTAGGYNEQFF.

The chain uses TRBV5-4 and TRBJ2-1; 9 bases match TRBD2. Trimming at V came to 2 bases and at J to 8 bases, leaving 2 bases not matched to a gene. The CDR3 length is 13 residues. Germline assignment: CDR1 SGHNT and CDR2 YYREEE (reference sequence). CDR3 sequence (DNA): TGTGCCAGCAGCTTAGCTAGCGGGGATGAGCAGTTCTTC. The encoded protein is CASSLASGDEQFF.

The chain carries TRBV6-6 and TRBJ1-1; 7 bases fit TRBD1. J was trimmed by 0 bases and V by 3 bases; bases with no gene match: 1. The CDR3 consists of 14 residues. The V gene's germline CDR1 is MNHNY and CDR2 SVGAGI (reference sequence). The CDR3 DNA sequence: TGTGCCAGCAGTTATACAGGGGTGAACACTGAAGCTTTCTTT. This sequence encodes CASSYTGVNTEAFF.

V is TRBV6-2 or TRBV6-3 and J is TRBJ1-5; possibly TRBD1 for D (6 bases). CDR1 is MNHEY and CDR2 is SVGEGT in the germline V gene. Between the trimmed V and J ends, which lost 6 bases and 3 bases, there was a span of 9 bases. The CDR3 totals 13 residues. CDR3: CASSGQNNQPQHF. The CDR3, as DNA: TGTGCCAGCAGCGGACAGAACAATCAGCCCCAGCATTTT.

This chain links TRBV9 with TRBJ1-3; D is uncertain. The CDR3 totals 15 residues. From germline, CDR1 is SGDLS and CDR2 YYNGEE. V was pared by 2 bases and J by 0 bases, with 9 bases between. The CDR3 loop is CASSVGRFSGNTIYF. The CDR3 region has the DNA TGTGCCAGCAGCGTTGGCCGATTCTCTGGAAACACCATATATTTT. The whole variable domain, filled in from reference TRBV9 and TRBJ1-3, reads DSGVTQTPKHLITATGQRVTLRCSPRSGDLSVYWYQQSLDQGLQFLIQYYNGEERAKGNILERFSAQQFPDLHSELNLSSLELGDSALYFCASSVGRFSGNTIYFGEGSWLTVV.

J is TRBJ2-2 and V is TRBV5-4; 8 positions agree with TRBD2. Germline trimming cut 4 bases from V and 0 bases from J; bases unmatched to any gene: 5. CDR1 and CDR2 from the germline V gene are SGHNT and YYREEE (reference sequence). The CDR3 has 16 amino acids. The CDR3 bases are TGTGCCAGCAGCCCGGGGGGGGATCCGAACACCGGGGAGCTGTTTTTT. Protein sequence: CASSPGGDPNTGELFF.

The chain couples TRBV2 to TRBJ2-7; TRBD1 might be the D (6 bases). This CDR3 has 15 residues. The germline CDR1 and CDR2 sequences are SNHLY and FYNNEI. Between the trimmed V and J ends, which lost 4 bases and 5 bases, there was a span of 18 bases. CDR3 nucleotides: TGTGCCAGCAGTGGAGGGGGTAGGCCGCCCGACGAGCAGTACTTC. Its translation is CASSGGGRPPDEQYF.

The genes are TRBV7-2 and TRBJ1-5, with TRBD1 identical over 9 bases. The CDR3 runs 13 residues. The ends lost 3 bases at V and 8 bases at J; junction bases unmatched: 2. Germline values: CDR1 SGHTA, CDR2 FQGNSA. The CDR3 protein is CASSLTGGEPQHF. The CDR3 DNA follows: TGTGCCAGCAGCTTGACAGGGGGGGAGCCCCAGCATTTT.

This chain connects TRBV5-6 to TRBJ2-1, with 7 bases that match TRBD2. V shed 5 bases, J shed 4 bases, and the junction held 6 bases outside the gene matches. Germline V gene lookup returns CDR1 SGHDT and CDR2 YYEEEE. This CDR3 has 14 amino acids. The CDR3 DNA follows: TGTGCCAGCAGTATAAGCGGGGCTTACAATGAGCAGTTCTTC. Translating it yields CASSISGAYNEQFF.

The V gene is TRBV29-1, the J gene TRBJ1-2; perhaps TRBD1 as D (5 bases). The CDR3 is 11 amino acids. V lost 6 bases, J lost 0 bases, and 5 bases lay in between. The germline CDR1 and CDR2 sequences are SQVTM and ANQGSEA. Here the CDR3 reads CSVQANYGYTF. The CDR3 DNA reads TGCAGCGTACAGGCTAACTATGGCTACACCTTC. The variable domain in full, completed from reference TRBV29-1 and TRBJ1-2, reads SAVISQKPSRDICQRGTSLTIQCQVDSQVTMMFWYRQQPGQSLTLIATANQGSEATYESGFVIDKFPISRPNLTFSTLTVSNMSPEDSSIYLCSVQANYGYTFGSGTRLTVV.

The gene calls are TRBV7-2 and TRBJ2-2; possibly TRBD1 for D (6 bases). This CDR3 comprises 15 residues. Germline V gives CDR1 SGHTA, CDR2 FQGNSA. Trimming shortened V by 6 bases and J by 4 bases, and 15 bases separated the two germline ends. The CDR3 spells CASSPDRISTGELFF. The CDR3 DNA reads TGTGCCAGCAGTCCAGACAGGATCAGCACCGGGGAGCTGTTTTTT.